One sample yielded the 2 T cell receptor beta chains listed below, sequenced in a study of blood T cell repertoires in COVID-19. TCRdb keeps only in-frame clones here, not all; method: immunoSEQ multiplex PCR. Of about 300,000 clones listed, 89% were seen once; the top ten hold 6.4%. Sequencing used peripheral blood. Receptor source: a man younger than 35 who had recovered from COVID-19.

This chain connects TRBV6-1 to TRBJ2-2; tentative D call: TRBD1 (6 bases). CDR1 and CDR2 (germline): MNHNS, SASEGT. Trimming stripped 3 bases from V and 7 bases from J, with 12 bases between. The CDR3 covers 14 residues. DNA for the CDR3: TGTGCCAGCAGTGAGGCAAACAGGGTCGGGGAGCTGTTTTTT. This encodes CASSEANRVGELFF.

The chain combines TRBV5-1 with TRBJ2-1; D call uncertain. Between the trimmed V and J ends, which lost 2 bases and 8 bases, there was a span of 17 bases. The CDR3 has 15 residues. Germline CDR1 is SGHRS and CDR2 is YFSETQ. In nucleotides, the CDR3 is TGCGCCAGCAGCTTTGGCTATCCGGCGGTGGATGAGCAGTTCTTC. Translation gives CASSFGYPAVDEQFF.